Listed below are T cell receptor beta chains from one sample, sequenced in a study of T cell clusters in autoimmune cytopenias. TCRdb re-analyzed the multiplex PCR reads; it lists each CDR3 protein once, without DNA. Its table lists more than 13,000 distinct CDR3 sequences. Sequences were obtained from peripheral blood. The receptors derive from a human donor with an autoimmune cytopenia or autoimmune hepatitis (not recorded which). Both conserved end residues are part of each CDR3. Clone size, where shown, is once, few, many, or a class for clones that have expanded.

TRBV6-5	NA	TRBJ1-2	CASSYSGRYGYTF
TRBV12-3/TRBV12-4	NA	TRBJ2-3	CASRGGRTDTQYF
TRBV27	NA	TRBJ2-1	CASIQRQGSGINEQFF
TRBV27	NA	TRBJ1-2	CASSPLAGQASLGYGYTF
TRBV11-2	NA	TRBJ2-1	CASSPGSGRTGNEQFF
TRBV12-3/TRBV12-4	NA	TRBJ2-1	CASRQGRDNEQFF
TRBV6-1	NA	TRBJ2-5	CASSEDRRTHGKETQYF
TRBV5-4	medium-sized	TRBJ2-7	CASSPTGQSPYEQYF
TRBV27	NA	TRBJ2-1	CASSDGTSGYNEQFF
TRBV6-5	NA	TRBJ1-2	CASKIQGWGGYTF